Shown below are 24 T cell receptor beta chains from a single sample sequenced in a study of blood T cell repertoires in COVID-19. Libraries were prepared by immunoSEQ multiplex PCR; TCRdb keeps only in-frame clonotypes and omits some of them. The table has 200,000 to 250,000 clones, 84% seen once. Specimen: peripheral blood. Receptor source: a woman aged 55-70 years who had recovered from COVID-19.

This rearrangement joins TRBV5-1 to TRBJ1-3; 8 bases map to TRBD1. CDR1 and CDR2 (germline): SGHRS, YFSETQ. V shed 3 bases and J 4 bases; nucleotides not matched to a gene: 6. The length of the CDR3 is 15 residues. The DNA of the CDR3 is TGCGCCAGCAGCTCCAGACAGGGGAAAGGAAACACCATATATTTT. As protein: CASSSRQGKGNTIYF.

The V and J genes are TRBV11-2 and TRBJ2-7; 14 bases align to TRBD2. V dropped 4 bases and J dropped 0; count of bases not matched to a gene: 8. The CDR3 contains 18 residues. CDR1 is SGHAT, CDR2 FQNNGV, per germline. CDR3 bases: TGTGCCAGCAGCTCATGGACTAGCGGGGGGCGAAGCTCCTACGAGCAGTACTTC. Amino acid sequence: CASSSWTSGGRSSYEQYF.

This clone was seen a handful of times. This chain joins TRBV18 and TRBJ1-1, with TRBD1 matching 8 bases. CDR3 length: 15 amino acids. The germline gives CDR1 KGHSH, CDR2 LQKENI. V lost 6 bases to trimming and J lost 3 bases; unmatched junction nucleotides: 9. For the CDR3, the DNA is TGTGCCAGCTCCCAATTCAGGGGGCGGGACACTGAAGCTTTCTTT. Protein: CASSQFRGRDTEAFF. Drawing the rest from reference TRBV18 and TRBJ1-1, the complete variable domain is NAGVMQNPRHLVRRRGQEARLRCSPMKGHSHVYWYRQLPEEGLKFMVYLQKENIIDESGMPKERFSAEFPKEGPSILRIQQVVRGDSAAYFCASSQFRGRDTEAFFGQGTRLTVV.

The chain's CDR3 is CASNNPQGSQETQYF. The DNA for the CDR3 is TGCGCCAGCAACAACCCTCAGGGGAGCCAAGAGACCCAGTACTTC. This chain uses TRBV5-1 with TRBJ2-5; D is perhaps TRBD1 (6 bases). V lost 6 bases and J lost 1, with 16 bases in between. CDR1 and CDR2 from the germline V gene are SGHRS and YFSETQ. This CDR3 contains 15 residues.

The chain links TRBV12-5 to TRBJ2-7; 12 bases are a match to TRBD2. The CDR3 has 15 amino acids. The germline gives CDR1 LGHNT, CDR2 FRNRAP. V lost 5 bases, J lost 7 bases, and 9 bases stayed unmatched. The CDR3 DNA reads as TGTGCTAGTGGTCCCCCTAGCGGGGGGGCCTCGGAGCAGTACTTC. It is translated as CASGPPSGGASEQYF. Together with reference TRBV12-5 and TRBJ2-7, the CDR3 gives the full variable domain: DARVTQTPRHKVTEMGQEVTMRCQPILGHNTVFWYRQTMMQGLELLAYFRNRAPLDDSGMPKDRFSAEMPDATLATLKIQPSEPRDSAVYFCASGPPSGGASEQYFGPGTRLTVT.

The rearrangement uses TRBV30 and TRBJ2-2, with 12 bases lining up with TRBD2. CDR3 length: 15 residues. Looked up from germline, CDR1 is GTSNPN and CDR2 is SVGIG (reference sequence). V was pared by 2 bases and J by 4 bases, with 2 bases of the junction left unmatched. Here the CDR3 DNA reads TGTGCCTGGAGTCGGACTAGCGGGACCACCGGGGAGCTGTTTTTT. This sequence encodes CAWSRTSGTTGELFF.

V is TRBV9 and J is TRBJ2-5; 10 bases map to TRBD2. The CDR3 has 15 amino acids. Germline CDR1 is SGDLS and CDR2 is YYNGEE. The V and J ends lost 3 bases and 5 bases, in that order; junction bases with no gene match: 7. CDR3 coding DNA: TGTGCCAGCAGCGCCACGACTAGCGGGTGGGAGACCCAGTACTTC. As protein: CASSATTSGWETQYF. The whole variable domain, filled in from reference TRBV9 and TRBJ2-5, reads DSGVTQTPKHLITATGQRVTLRCSPRSGDLSVYWYQQSLDQGLQFLIQYYNGEERAKGNILERFSAQQFPDLHSELNLSSLELGDSALYFCASSATTSGWETQYFGPGTRLLVL.

The chain combines TRBV3-1 (or the pseudogene TRBV3-2) with TRBJ1-3, with a weak D call TRBD1 (5 bases). V was clipped by 1 base and J by 8 bases, with 12 bases between them. This CDR3 contains 14 residues. Germline V CDR1 and CDR2: LGHDT, YNNKEL (reference sequence). CDR3 loop: CASSQVAGSHTIYF. CDR3 DNA: TGTGCCAGCAGCCAAGTGGCAGGGTCGCACACCATATATTTT.

The chain couples TRBV5-1 to TRBJ1-2; D possibly corresponds to TRBD1 (5 bases). The CDR3 spans 13 residues. The ends were cut back, 0 bases at V and 7 bases at J, with 10 bases in the middle. The germline gives CDR1 SGHRS, CDR2 YFSETQ. CDR3 loop: CASSLAGIGGYTF. In nucleotides, the CDR3 is TGCGCCAGCAGCTTGGCAGGGATCGGTGGCTACACCTTC.

The chain uses TRBV2 and TRBJ2-2, with D possibly matching TRBD2 (6 bases). V was pared by 6 bases and J by 6 bases, with 11 bases between. This CDR3 comprises 13 residues. The V gene's germline CDR1 is SNHLY and CDR2 FYNNEI. The CDR3 region is CASRVGLSGELFF. For the CDR3, the DNA is TGTGCCAGCAGGGTGGGACTTTCCGGGGAGCTGTTTTTT.

This clone was counted between two and nine times. The CDR3 DNA reads TGTGCCAGCAGCGCCCTAGAAAGGCGGGAGCAGTACTTC. Translated: CASSALERREQYF. The chain carries TRBV25-1 and TRBJ2-7; D is ambiguous. This CDR3 has 13 amino acids. Trimming shortened V by 6 bases and J by 7 bases, and 16 bases separated the two germline ends. The V gene's germline CDR1 is MGHDK and CDR2 SYGVNS.

The J gene is TRBJ1-6, the V gene TRBV6-5, with 9 bases matching TRBD1. CDR1 is MNHEY and CDR2 is SVGAGI in the germline V gene. With 4 bases clipped from V and 4 bases from J, the junction kept 2 bases outside the gene matches. This CDR3 contains 15 residues. The CDR3 protein is CASSLGTGYNSPLHF. The CDR3 DNA reads as TGTGCCAGCAGTTTAGGGACAGGGTATAATTCACCCCTCCACTTT.

In this sample, this clone turned up once. The chain carries TRBV29-1 and TRBJ1-1; tentative D call: TRBD1 (5 bases). V lost 3 bases to trimming and J lost 3 bases, with 14 bases between them. The germline gives CDR1 SQVTM, CDR2 ANQGSEA. The CDR3 is 14 residues long. CDR3 protein: CSVERSRAYTEAFF. As DNA, the CDR3 is TGCAGCGTTGAGAGGTCCAGGGCCTACACTGAAGCTTTCTTT.

This chain connects TRBV13 to TRBJ2-3; 9 nucleotides align to TRBD2. J gave up 0 bases and V 5 bases, and 12 bases lay outside the gene matches. CDR1 is PRHDT and CDR2 is FYEKMQ in the germline V gene (reference sequence). This CDR3 comprises 18 residues. CDR3 amino acids: CASSPISGGATSTDTQYF. CDR3 bases: TGTGCCAGCAGCCCCATTAGCGGGGGTGCTACTAGCACAGATACGCAGTATTTT.

In this sample, this clone turned up a few times. The genes are TRBV2 and TRBJ2-1, with D maybe TRBD2 (7 bases). V was clipped by 3 bases and J by 9 bases, with 18 bases between them. In germline, CDR1 is SNHLY, CDR2 FYNNEI. The CDR3 has 15 residues. CDR3: CASSDATGGHSEQFF. Written as DNA, the CDR3 is TGTGCCAGCAGTGATGCGACCGGGGGGCATAGTGAGCAGTTCTTC.

The chain uses TRBV6-1 and TRBJ2-7; TRBD2 matches 7 bases. This CDR3 region has 13 residues. After removal of 1 base from V and 7 bases from J, the junction contained 4 bases not matched to a gene. Per germline, CDR1 MNHNS and CDR2 SASEGT. CDR3 bases: TGTGCCAGCAGTGAAGGGTGGGGAGGGGAGCAGTACTTC. Its translation is CASSEGWGGEQYF.

V gene TRBV5-1 combines with J gene TRBJ1-2; the D gene is possibly TRBD1 (6 bases). The CDR3 consists of 15 residues. The V end was cut by 4 bases, the J end by 1 base, with 14 bases between. Germline CDR1 SGHRS, CDR2 YFSETQ. The CDR3 nucleotides read TGCGCCAGCAGCAAAGGACAGTTACTTAACTATGGCTACACCTTC. Protein product: CASSKGQLLNYGYTF.

J is TRBJ2-1 and V is TRBV5-6; the D is unclear. This CDR3 region has 13 residues. Germline loops: CDR1 SGHDT, CDR2 YYEEEE. V lost 0 bases and J 6 bases, leaving 7 bases between the germline ends. This chain's CDR3 is CASSLARINEQFF. CDR3 nucleotides: TGTGCCAGCAGCTTGGCTAGGATCAATGAGCAGTTCTTC.

On this clone: The sample has other DNA sequences that encode this CDR3 too. J is TRBJ1-1 and V is TRBV19; TRBD1 aligns across 7 bases. CDR3 length: 13 residues. Germline V gene lookup returns CDR1 LNHDA and CDR2 SQIVND (reference sequence). The V segment lost 6 bases and the J segment 5 bases; nucleotides outside the gene matches: 6. The DNA for the CDR3 is TGTGCCAGTAGCCAGGGCAGGGGGACTGAAGCTTTCTTT. Translated: CASSQGRGTEAFF.

The chain employs TRBV7-3 and TRBJ1-1; D is ambiguous. V dropped 5 bases and J dropped 1 base, with 14 bases sitting between them. The CDR3 sequence is 15 residues long. CDR1 and CDR2 (germline): SGHTA, FQGTGA. The CDR3 reads CASSPQSGGNTEAFF. CDR3 DNA sequence: TGTGCCAGCAGCCCCCAGTCGGGAGGGAACACTGAAGCTTTCTTT.

The chain carries TRBV7-6 and TRBJ2-3, with TRBD1 matching 8 bases. In germline, CDR1 is SGHVS, CDR2 FNYEAQ. CDR3 size: 14 residues. The junction had 6 bases not matched to a gene; V was cut back by 5 bases and J by 5 bases. The CDR3 loop reads CASSRGQGIDTQYF. CDR3 nucleotides: TGTGCCAGCAGCCGTGGACAGGGAATAGATACGCAGTATTTT.

The V and J genes are TRBV4-3 and TRBJ1-6; unclear D gene. CDR3 length equals 13 residues. V shed 5 bases and J shed 10 bases, with 12 bases lying between them. From germline, CDR1 is LGHNA and CDR2 YSLEER. The CDR3 spells CASSLSVQSPLHF. For the CDR3, the DNA is TGCGCCAGCAGCTTAAGCGTCCAATCACCCCTCCACTTT.

The chain has TRBV30 and TRBJ1-3; D uncertain. Per the germline V gene, CDR1 is GTSNPN and CDR2 is SVGIG (reference sequence). The CDR3 runs 14 residues. V was shortened by 0 bases and J by 9 bases, with 15 bases between the two germline ends. The CDR3: CAWSVPLYPVTIYF. The CDR3 DNA reads as TGTGCCTGGAGTGTACCCCTGTACCCGGTCACCATATATTTT.

This clone was counted a few times. V and J are TRBV6-2 or TRBV6-3 and TRBJ1-5, with TRBD1 identical over 7 bases. V dropped 4 bases and J dropped 2; count of bases not matched to a gene: 14. From germline, CDR1 is MNHEY and CDR2 SVGEGT. There are 18 residues in the CDR3. The CDR3 here is CASSSRQRTGLGNQPQHF. CDR3 nucleotide sequence: TGTGCCAGCAGTTCCCGCCAGCGGACAGGTTTGGGCAATCAGCCCCAGCATTTT.